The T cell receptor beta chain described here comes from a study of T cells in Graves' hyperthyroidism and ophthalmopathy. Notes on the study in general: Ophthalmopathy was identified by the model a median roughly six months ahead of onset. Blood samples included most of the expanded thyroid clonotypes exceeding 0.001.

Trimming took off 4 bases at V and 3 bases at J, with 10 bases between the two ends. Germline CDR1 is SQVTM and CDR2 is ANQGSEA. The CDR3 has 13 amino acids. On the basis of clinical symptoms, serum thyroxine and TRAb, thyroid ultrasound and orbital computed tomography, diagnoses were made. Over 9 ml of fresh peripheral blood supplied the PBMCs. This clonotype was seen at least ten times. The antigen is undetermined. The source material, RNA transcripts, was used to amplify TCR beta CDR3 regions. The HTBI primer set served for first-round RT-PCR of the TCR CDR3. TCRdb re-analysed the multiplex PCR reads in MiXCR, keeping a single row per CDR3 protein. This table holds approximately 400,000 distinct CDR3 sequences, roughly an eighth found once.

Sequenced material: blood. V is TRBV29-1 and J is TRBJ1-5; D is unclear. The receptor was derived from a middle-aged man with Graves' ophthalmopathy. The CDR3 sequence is CSVAWGNNQPQHF. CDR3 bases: TGCAGCGTTGCATGGGGAAACAATCAGCCCCAGCATTTT.